This TCR beta chain was recovered during a study of T-cell memory formation after mild COVID-19. The overall study: TCR clusters mostly belonged to single donors. Study-wide points: Detection of some responders pre-infection suggested pre-existing cross-reactive memory T cells participated. Clones that shrank (day 15 to 85) were balanced CD4/CD8, whereas later expanders leaned CD4+. CD4+ contracting clones were mainly CM and EM; CD8+ ones, EMRA.

The table lists this clonotype with many counts. As yet, its antigen is unknown. Germline values: CDR1 GTSNPN, CDR2 SVGIG (reference sequence). V lost 4 bases, J lost 3 bases, and 16 bases lay in between. This CDR3 has 14 residues. TCRdb fed the 5' RACE reads into MiXCR, producing one record per CDR3 protein. The sample holds about 29,000 distinct CDR3 sequences, about 12% seen once. This TCR was recovered from an adult woman who had mild COVID-19 (a few samples of this study predate the infection). Cell type and time point are not known. Sequenced input: PBMCs or a T cell subset sorted from them (not recorded which). The chain is built from TRBV30 and TRBJ2-7, with TRBD2 as a possible D gene (5 bases). DNA of the CDR3: TGTGCCTGGAATAACCCCGGGGTTATCTACGAGCAGTACTTC. Encoded protein: CAWNNPGVIYEQYF. The variable domain in full, with the rest retrieved from reference TRBV30 and TRBJ2-7, is SQTIHQWPATLVQPVGSPLSLECTVEGTSNPNLYWYRQAAGRGLQLLFYSVGIGQISSEVPQNLSASRPQDRQFILSSKKLLLSDSGFYLCAWNNPGVIYEQYFGPGTRLTVT.